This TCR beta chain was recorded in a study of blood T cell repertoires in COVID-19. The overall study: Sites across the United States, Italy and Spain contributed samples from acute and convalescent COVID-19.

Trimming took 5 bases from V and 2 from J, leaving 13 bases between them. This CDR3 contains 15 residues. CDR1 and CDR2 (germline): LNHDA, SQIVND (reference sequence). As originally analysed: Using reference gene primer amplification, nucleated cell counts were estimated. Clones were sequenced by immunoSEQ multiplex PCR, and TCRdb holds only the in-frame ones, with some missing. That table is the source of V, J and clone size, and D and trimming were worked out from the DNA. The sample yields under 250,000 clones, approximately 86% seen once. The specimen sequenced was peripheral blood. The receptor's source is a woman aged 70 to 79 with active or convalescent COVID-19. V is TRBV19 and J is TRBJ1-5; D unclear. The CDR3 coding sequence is TGTGCCAGTAGTTTCCAAGATCAGGGCAATCAGCCCCAGCATTTT. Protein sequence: CASSFQDQGNQPQHF.